One and the same sample provided the 30 T cell receptor beta chains below, sequenced in a study of blood T cell repertoires in COVID-19. Only in-frame clones appear in the TCRdb table, and some are missing; sequencing was by immunoSEQ multiplex PCR. This table holds 500,000 to 600,000 clones, around nine tenths found once. The sequencing sample was made of peripheral blood. The origin of the receptors is a woman aged 50 to 65 with COVID-19, enrolled during active disease.

This clone appeared a single time. The V gene is TRBV30, the J gene TRBJ1-2; TRBD1 is a possible D gene (5 bases). V lost 7 bases, J lost 0 bases, and 15 bases lay in between. Germline V gives CDR1 GTSNPN, CDR2 SVGIG (reference sequence). This CDR3 spans 14 amino acids. In DNA form, the CDR3 reads TGTGCCTTCTCCTCGGGGGGAGCTAACTATGGCTACACCTTC. Protein sequence: CAFSSGGANYGYTF.

The CDR3 DNA is TGTGCCAGCAGCGACTCAGGGCGGGAGACCCAGTACTTC. Protein sequence: CASSDSGRETQYF. The chain combines TRBV3-1 (or the pseudogene TRBV3-2) with TRBJ2-5; D is perhaps TRBD1 (5 bases). V was cut by 5 bases and J by 5 bases, with 12 bases left in between. CDR1 is LGHDT, CDR2 YNNKEL, per germline (reference sequence). The CDR3 is made up of 13 amino acids.

The chain combines TRBV23-1 with TRBJ1-3; D is unresolved. TRBV23-1 is an ORF for which the function is uncertain. The germline V and J ends were trimmed by 2 bases and 3 bases, with 20 bases remaining between them. The CDR3 runs to 18 residues. CDR3 sequence: CASSQPSRCRHGGNTIYF. The CDR3 DNA is TGCGCCAGCAGTCAACCCTCGCGATGTAGACACGGTGGAAACACCATATATTTT.

DNA of the CDR3: TGTGCCAGCAGTTTACAGGAGGGTCGGGGCTACACCTTC. It translates to CASSLQEGRGYTF. The J gene is TRBJ1-2, the V gene TRBV12-3 or TRBV12-4; D uncertain. The V and J ends lost 2 bases and 8 bases respectively, with 12 bases between them. The CDR3 is 13 amino acids.

The chain is built from TRBV6-5 and TRBJ1-3; TRBD1 is a possible D gene (6 bases). Per germline, CDR1 MNHEY and CDR2 SVGAGI. This CDR3 is built from 13 residues. Trimming removed 7 bases from V and 3 bases from J, with 10 bases in between. The CDR3 spells CASNGQLGNTIYF. As DNA, the CDR3 is TGTGCCAGCAACGGACAGCTTGGAAACACCATATATTTT.

CDR3 region: CASSLAPGQGGGEQFF. The CDR3 coding sequence is TGCGCCAGCAGCTTGGCTCCGGGACAGGGAGGCGGTGAGCAGTTCTTC. The chain uses TRBV5-1 and TRBJ2-1; TRBD1 agrees at 9 bases. After removal of 0 bases from V and 9 bases from J, the junction contained 10 bases not matched to a gene. CDR1 SGHRS and CDR2 YFSETQ come from the germline V gene. CDR3 length: 16 residues.

The chain combines TRBV29-1 with TRBJ2-2; D is unclear. The germline V gene encodes CDR1 SQVTM and CDR2 ANQGSEA. This CDR3 is built from 12 residues. Between the trimmed V and J ends, which lost 5 bases and 0 bases, there was a span of 4 bases. The CDR3 DNA reads as TGCAGCGTTCCCACGAACACCGGGGAGCTGTTTTTT. Its translation is CSVPTNTGELFF.

The V gene is TRBV5-5, the J gene TRBJ1-6; maybe TRBD1 (6 bases). Germline V lookup: CDR1 SGHKS, CDR2 YYEKEE (reference sequence). This CDR3 is 17 amino acids long. The V end was cut by 0 bases, the J end by 6 bases, with 16 bases between. The CDR3 loop is CASSLENLDSVNSPLHF. CDR3 nucleotides: TGTGCCAGCAGCTTGGAAAATCTGGACAGCGTTAATTCACCCCTCCACTTT. The full variable domain, rest sourced from reference TRBV5-5 and TRBJ1-6, is DAGVTQSPTHLIKTRGQQVTLRCSPISGHKSVSWYQQVLGQGPQFIFQYYEKEERGRGNFPDRFSARQFPNYSSELNVNALLLGDSALYLCASSLENLDSVNSPLHFGNGTRLTVT.

V usage is TRBV6-1 and J usage is TRBJ1-1, with D perhaps TRBD1 (6 bases). Germline CDR1 and CDR2: MNHNS and SASEGT. V lost 1 base to trimming and J lost 5 bases, with 14 bases between them. CDR3 size: 15 residues. As DNA, the CDR3 is TGTGCCAGCAGTGAAGGGGCAGGGGTCGGGACTGAAGCTTTCTTT. Protein sequence: CASSEGAGVGTEAFF.

The chain has TRBV6-5 and TRBJ2-6; a possible D gene is TRBD1 (5 bases). The CDR3 extends over 16 amino acids. The germline CDR1 and CDR2 sequences are MNHEY and SVGAGI. V lost 4 bases to trimming and J lost 4 bases, with 14 bases between them. The CDR3 DNA reads as TGTGCCAGCAGTTTGAAGGGGTCAGGGGGGGCCAACGTCCTGACTTTC. This translates into CASSLKGSGGANVLTF.

This rearrangement joins TRBV19 to TRBJ1-5, with D uncertain. The V and J ends lost 3 bases and 1 base respectively, with 10 bases between them. This CDR3 comprises 15 residues. The germline gives CDR1 LNHDA, CDR2 SQIVND (reference sequence). The CDR3, as DNA: TGTGCCAGTAGTATTGGTACACACAGCAATCAGCCCCAGCATTTT. It codes for CASSIGTHSNQPQHF.

This chain links TRBV27 with TRBJ1-2, with D unresolved. Trimming pared 5 bases from V and 8 bases from J, leaving 15 bases between. The germline V gene encodes CDR1 MNHEY and CDR2 SMNVEV (reference sequence). The CDR3 covers 13 residues. In nucleotides, the CDR3 is TGTGCCAGCAGTCTCCGAAGAGGCGGGGGCTACACCTTC. Protein product: CASSLRRGGGYTF.

This rearrangement joins TRBV9 to TRBJ2-7; 7 bases fit TRBD1. Germline V gene lookup returns CDR1 SGDLS and CDR2 YYNGEE. The CDR3 spans 14 residues. J lost 6 bases, V lost 4 bases, and 10 bases had no gene match. In DNA form, the CDR3 reads TGTGCCAGCAGCCCATCGACAGGGTTCAGCGAGCAGTACTTC. It encodes CASSPSTGFSEQYF.

This chain connects TRBV5-4 to TRBJ2-7, with 8 bases lining up with TRBD2. This CDR3 spans 16 amino acids. The ends lost 4 bases at V and 7 bases at J; junction bases unmatched: 16. Germline V gives CDR1 SGHNT, CDR2 YYREEE (reference sequence). The CDR3 is CASSSAPGGAPGEQYF. CDR3 in DNA: TGTGCCAGCAGCAGTGCCCCGGGGGGGGCCCCAGGGGAGCAGTACTTC.

This clone was seen more than once but under ten times. The chain joins TRBV4-1 to TRBJ1-5, with D possibly TRBD1 on 6 matching bases. Germline values: CDR1 MGHRA, CDR2 YSYEKL. V lost 0 bases to trimming and J lost 4 bases, with 13 bases between them. The CDR3 is 16 residues long. This chain's CDR3 is CASSQEWRGGNQPQHF. The CDR3 region has the DNA TGCGCCAGCAGCCAAGAGTGGAGAGGGGGTAATCAGCCCCAGCATTTT.

The genes are TRBV12-3 or TRBV12-4 and TRBJ1-2; D possibly corresponds to TRBD1 (5 bases). The CDR3 has 13 residues. V was shortened by 5 bases and J by 4 bases, with 11 bases between the two germline ends. CDR3 region: CASSMGQSYGYTF. In DNA form, the CDR3 reads TGTGCCAGCAGTATGGGGCAGAGCTATGGCTACACCTTC.

This chain joins TRBV19 and TRBJ2-3; D gene ambiguous. Per germline, CDR1 LNHDA and CDR2 SQIVND (reference sequence). The CDR3 is 13 residues long. Trimming removed 0 bases at V and 10 bases at J, with 11 bases between. The CDR3 reads CASSIDEKWSQYF. Here the CDR3 DNA reads TGTGCCAGTAGTATAGATGAGAAGTGGTCGCAGTATTTT.

V and J are TRBV19 and TRBJ1-4, with no clear D. CDR3 length equals 15 residues. Trimming pared 3 bases from V and 7 bases from J, leaving 15 bases between. In germline, CDR1 is LNHDA, CDR2 SQIVND (reference sequence). The CDR3 DNA sequence: TGTGCCAGTAGTATCGCTCTGGAGGCCCGTGAAAAACTGTTTTTT. It encodes CASSIALEAREKLFF.

The rearrangement uses TRBV12-3 or TRBV12-4 and TRBJ1-1; a possible D gene is TRBD1 (6 bases). This CDR3 contains 13 residues. The V gene lost 6 bases and the J gene lost 3 bases, with 11 bases spanning the gap. This CDR3 reads CASSRGGHTEAFF. The CDR3 nucleotides read TGTGCCAGCAGCCGGGGGGGGCACACTGAAGCTTTCTTT.

The rearrangement joins TRBV19 to TRBJ1-1, with 8 bases identical to TRBD1. The V and J ends lost 2 bases and 0 bases, in that order; junction bases with no gene match: 2. Germline CDR1 is LNHDA and CDR2 is SQIVND (reference sequence). This CDR3 has 15 residues. CDR3 bases: TGTGCCAGTAGTATACAGGGGGCCGTGAACACTGAAGCTTTCTTT. The encoded protein is CASSIQGAVNTEAFF.

The V and J genes are TRBV5-4 and TRBJ1-2, with D unclear. The CDR3 extends over 15 amino acids. V lost 4 bases and J lost 6, with 19 bases in between. Germline CDR1 reads SGHNT; CDR2 reads YYREEE (reference sequence). CDR3 in DNA: TGTGCCAGCAGCCCCGGCCGGGTCTCGGTGAATGGCTACACCTTC. Protein: CASSPGRVSVNGYTF. The full variable domain, rest sourced from reference TRBV5-4 and TRBJ1-2, is ETGVTQSPTHLIKTRGQQVTLRCSSQSGHNTVSWYQQALGQGPQFIFQYYREEENGRGNFPPRFSGLQFPNYSSELNVNALELDDSALYLCASSPGRVSVNGYTFGSGTRLTVV.

J is TRBJ2-3 and V is TRBV5-1; maybe TRBD1 (6 bases). The V and J ends lost 4 bases and 4 bases respectively, with 19 bases between them. The germline V gene encodes CDR1 SGHRS and CDR2 YFSETQ. The CDR3 runs 16 residues. The CDR3 is CASSTPSTGLADTQYF. CDR3 nucleotides: TGCGCCAGCAGCACCCCCTCGACAGGCTTAGCAGATACGCAGTATTTT.

The V call is TRBV5-1, the J call TRBJ2-3; 8 bases align to TRBD2. Trimming removed 4 bases from V and 5 bases from J; junction bases left unmatched: 12. Germline values: CDR1 SGHRS, CDR2 YFSETQ. CDR3 length equals 16 residues. CDR3 sequence reads: CASSPGGGGLLDTQYF. The DNA for the CDR3 is TGCGCCAGCAGCCCTGGTGGCGGGGGGCTGCTAGATACGCAGTATTTT.

The genes are TRBV20-1 and TRBJ2-1, with D perhaps TRBD2 (5 bases). Trimming pared 2 bases from V and 9 bases from J, leaving 8 bases between. This CDR3 comprises 11 residues. CDR1 and CDR2 from the germline V gene are DFQATT and SNEGSKA (reference sequence). The CDR3 bases are TGCAGTGCTAGAACGGGAACTGAGCAGTTCTTC. Protein product: CSARTGTEQFF.

The chain recombines TRBV30 with TRBJ1-2; D is undetermined. Per the germline V gene, CDR1 is GTSNPN and CDR2 is SVGIG (reference sequence). The CDR3 covers 15 residues. V was trimmed by 0 bases and J by 8 bases, leaving 19 bases between them. CDR3 in DNA: TGTGCCTGGAGTGTCTTGATGAGGGAGGGATCAGGCTACACCTTC. Protein: CAWSVLMREGSGYTF.

V gene TRBV3-1 (or the pseudogene TRBV3-2) combines with J gene TRBJ2-1, with a possible D match to TRBD1 (5 bases). The length of the CDR3 is 16 residues. Looked up from germline, CDR1 is LGHDT and CDR2 is YNNKEL (reference sequence). The V end lost 0 bases, the J end lost 2 bases, and 11 bases lay between the germline ends. CDR3 sequence: CASSQEPGRAYNEQFF. CDR3 nucleotides: TGTGCCAGCAGCCAAGAGCCAGGCAGGGCCTACAATGAGCAGTTCTTC.

This clone appeared a single time. As DNA, the CDR3 is TGTGCCAGCAGTTACTCGACGAGGGGGCAAGGCTCACCCCTCCACTTT. Its protein is CASSYSTRGQGSPLHF. The chain couples TRBV6-6 to TRBJ1-6; TRBD1 matches 7 bases. Germline assignment: CDR1 MNHNY and CDR2 SVGAGI (reference sequence). V shed 0 bases, J shed 10 bases, and the junction held 9 bases outside the gene matches. CDR3 length: 16 residues.

This clone was observed a single time. The chain employs TRBV11-2 and TRBJ1-2, with a possible D match to TRBD1 (6 bases). The V and J ends lost 6 bases and 9 bases respectively, with 17 bases between them. From germline, CDR1 is SGHAT and CDR2 FQNNGV. This CDR3 spans 13 amino acids. For the CDR3, the DNA is TGTGCCAGCAGTAAAGGACAGAGCTCAAGCTACACCTTC. Translating it yields CASSKGQSSSYTF.

The J gene is TRBJ2-3, the V gene TRBV19, with 8 bases identical to TRBD1. The ends lost 8 bases at V and 3 bases at J; junction bases unmatched: 7. The CDR3 extends over 14 amino acids. CDR1 is LNHDA, CDR2 SQIVND, per germline (reference sequence). The CDR3 DNA sequence: TGTGCCAGTTCGACAGGGGATAAGACAGATACGCAGTATTTT. Protein sequence: CASSTGDKTDTQYF.

The V gene is TRBV5-1, the J gene TRBJ1-1; 7 bases agree with TRBD1. The V segment lost 7 bases and the J segment 1 base; nucleotides outside the gene matches: 13. Germline V gene data show CDR1 as SGHRS and CDR2 as YFSETQ. The CDR3 is made up of 16 amino acids. CDR3 loop: CASGHGTAGGNTEAFF. As DNA, the CDR3 is TGCGCCAGCGGCCACGGCACTGCAGGGGGGAACACTGAAGCTTTCTTT.